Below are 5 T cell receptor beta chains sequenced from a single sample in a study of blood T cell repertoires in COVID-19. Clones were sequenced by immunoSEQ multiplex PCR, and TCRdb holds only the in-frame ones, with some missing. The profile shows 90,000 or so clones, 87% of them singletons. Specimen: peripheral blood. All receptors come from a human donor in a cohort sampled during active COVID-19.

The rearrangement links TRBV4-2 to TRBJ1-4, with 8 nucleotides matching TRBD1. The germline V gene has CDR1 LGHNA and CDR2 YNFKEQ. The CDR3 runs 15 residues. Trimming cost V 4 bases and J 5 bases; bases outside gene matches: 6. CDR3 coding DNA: TGTGCCAGCAGCCCTTCGGACAGGGCGAATGAAAAACTGTTTTTT. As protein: CASSPSDRANEKLFF.

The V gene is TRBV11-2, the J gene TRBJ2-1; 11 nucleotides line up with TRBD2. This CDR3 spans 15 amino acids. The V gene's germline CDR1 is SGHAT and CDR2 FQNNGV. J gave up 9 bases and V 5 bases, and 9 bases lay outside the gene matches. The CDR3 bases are TGTGCCAGCAGCCGTACTAGCGGGAGAGAGGGTGAGCAGTTCTTC. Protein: CASSRTSGREGEQFF.

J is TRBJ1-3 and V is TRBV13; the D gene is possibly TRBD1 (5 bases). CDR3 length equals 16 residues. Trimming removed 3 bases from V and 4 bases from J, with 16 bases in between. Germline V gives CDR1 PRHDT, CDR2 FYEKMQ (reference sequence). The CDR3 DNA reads TGTGCCAGCAGCTTCGGGACTTCTCTCCCAGGAAACACCATATATTTT. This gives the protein CASSFGTSLPGNTIYF.

The CDR3 spells CASSRTSGSRGEQYF. The CDR3 nucleotides are TGTGCCAGCAGTCGCACTAGCGGGAGCAGAGGCGAGCAGTACTTC. This chain links TRBV2 with TRBJ2-7, with 11 bases aligning to TRBD2. With 5 bases clipped from V and 6 bases from J, the junction kept 9 bases outside the gene matches. The CDR3 is 15 amino acids. CDR1 and CDR2 from the germline V gene are SNHLY and FYNNEI.

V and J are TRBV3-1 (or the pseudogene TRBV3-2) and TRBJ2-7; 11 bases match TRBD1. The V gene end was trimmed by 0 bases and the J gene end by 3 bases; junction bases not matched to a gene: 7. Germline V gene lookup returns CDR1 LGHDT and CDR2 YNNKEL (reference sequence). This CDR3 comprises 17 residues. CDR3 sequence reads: CASSQEEADRGLYEQYF. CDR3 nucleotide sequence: TGTGCCAGCAGCCAAGAGGAAGCGGACAGGGGGCTCTACGAGCAGTACTTC.